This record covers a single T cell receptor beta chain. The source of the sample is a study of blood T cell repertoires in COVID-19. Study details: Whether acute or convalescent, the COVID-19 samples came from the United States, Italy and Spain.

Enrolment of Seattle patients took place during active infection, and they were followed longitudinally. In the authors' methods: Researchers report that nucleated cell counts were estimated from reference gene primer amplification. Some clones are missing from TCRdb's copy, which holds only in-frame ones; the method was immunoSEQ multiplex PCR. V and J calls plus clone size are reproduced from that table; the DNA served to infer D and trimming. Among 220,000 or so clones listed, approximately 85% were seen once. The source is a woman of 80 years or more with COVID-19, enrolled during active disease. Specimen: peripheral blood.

The CDR3 bases are TGTGCCAGCAGTCTACGACAGACTTCTGGAAACACCATATATTTT. Protein: CASSLRQTSGNTIYF. The chain uses TRBV6-5 and TRBJ1-3, with D possibly TRBD1 on 5 matching bases. Germline V lookup: CDR1 MNHEY, CDR2 SVGAGI. V was cut by 5 bases and J by 1 base, with 12 bases left in between. The CDR3 loop spans 15 amino acids.